This T cell receptor beta chain was recovered during a study of cytomegalovirus exposure and HLA in healthy donors. Study in general: The 100 to 150 validation repertoires matched the 666 first-cohort repertoires in platform, a later analysis reported. General study points: Cytomegalovirus-associated status was assigned to about 160 TCR beta chains. The CMV antigen specificity of a few CMV-associated chains was confirmed through in vitro analysis.

As to this clone: The antigen remains undetermined.

Sequencing used immunoSEQ multiplex PCR; TCRdb keeps in-frame clones, though not all of them. The data hold approximately 80,000 clones, with approximately 94% observed a single time. The CDR3 covers 13 residues. The germline CDR1 and CDR2 sequences are WSHSY and SAAADI. Trimming removed 3 bases at V and 5 bases at J, with 10 bases between. The sequenced sample consisted of PBMCs. The clonotype comes from a woman between 25 and 40 years old in good health and CMV-seronegative. This chain joins TRBV10-2 and TRBJ1-1, with D tentatively TRBD1 (6 bases). CDR3 protein: CASSEQGLTEAFF. CDR3 nucleotide sequence: TGCGCCAGCAGTGAACAGGGTTTAACTGAAGCTTTCTTT.